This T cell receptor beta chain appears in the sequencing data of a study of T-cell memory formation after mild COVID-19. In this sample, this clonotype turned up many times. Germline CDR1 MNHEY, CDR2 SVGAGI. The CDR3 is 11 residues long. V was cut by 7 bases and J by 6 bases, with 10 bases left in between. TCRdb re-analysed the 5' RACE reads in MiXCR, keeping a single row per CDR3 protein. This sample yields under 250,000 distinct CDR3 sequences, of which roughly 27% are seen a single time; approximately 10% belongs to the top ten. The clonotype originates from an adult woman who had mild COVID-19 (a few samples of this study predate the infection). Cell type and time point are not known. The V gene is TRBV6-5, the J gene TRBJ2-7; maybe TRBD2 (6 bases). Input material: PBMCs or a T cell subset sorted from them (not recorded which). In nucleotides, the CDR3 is TGTGCCAGCACGGGGGTCGGCGAGCAGTACTTC. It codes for CASTGVGEQYF.